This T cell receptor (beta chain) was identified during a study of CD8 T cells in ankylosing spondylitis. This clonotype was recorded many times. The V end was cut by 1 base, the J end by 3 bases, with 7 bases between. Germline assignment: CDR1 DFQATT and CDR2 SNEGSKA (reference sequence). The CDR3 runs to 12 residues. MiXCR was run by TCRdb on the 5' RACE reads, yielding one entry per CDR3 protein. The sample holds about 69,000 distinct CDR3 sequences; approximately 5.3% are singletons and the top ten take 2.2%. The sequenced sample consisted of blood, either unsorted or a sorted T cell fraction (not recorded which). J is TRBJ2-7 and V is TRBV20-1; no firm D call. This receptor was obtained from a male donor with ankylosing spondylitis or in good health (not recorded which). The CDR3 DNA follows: TGCAGTGCTAGAGGACACTTCTACGAGCAGTACTTC. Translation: CSARGHFYEQYF.